A selection of T cell receptor beta chains follows, all from one sample in a study of spatial heterogeneity in lung cancer. TCRdb re-called the 5' RACE reads with MiXCR, one entry per CDR3 protein. The sample lists some 120,000 distinct CDR3 sequences; 10% to 15% were seen once. Specimen: PBMCs, collected at follow-up. These receptor sequences come from a male donor with early-stage non-small cell lung cancer. CDR3s include the opening cysteine and the closing phenylalanine or tryptophan. A D gene is named only where the DNA matches it firmly. Clone size is shown for a subset of rows, as once, few, many or a class of expanded clone.

TRBD2,few,TRBV7-9,TRBJ2-5,TGTGCCAGCAGCGAGGGGACTAGCGGGGCCCTCGGGACCCAGTACTTC,CASSEGTSGALGTQYF
TRBD2,.,TRBV28,TRBJ2-3,TGTGCCAGCAGCCTGTTGACGGTGGGGGGGGTCAGCGGCACAGATACGCAGTATTTT,CASSLLTVGGVSGTDTQYF
.,.,TRBV3-1,TRBJ2-2,TGTGCCAGCAGTCCTCCCGGCGGGGAGCTGTTTTTT,CASSPPGGELFF
.,few,TRBV3-1,TRBJ1-3,TGTGCCAGCAGCCACAGTGGTTCTGGAAACACCATATATTTT,CASSHSGSGNTIYF
.,many,TRBV20-1,TRBJ2-3,TGCAGTGCTAGAGACCCGGCGGCCACAGATACGCAGTATTTT,CSARDPAATDTQYF
.,many,TRBV9,TRBJ2-7,TGTGCCAGCAGCGTAGACACGTCTTACGAGCAGTACTTC,CASSVDTSYEQYF
.,many,TRBV3-1,TRBJ2-1,TGTGCCAGCAGCCACAGTTGGGGCTCGGGGAATGAGCAGTTCTTC,CASSHSWGSGNEQFF
.,.,TRBV7-2,TRBJ2-2,TGTGCCAGCAGCTGGGCGGGGTCCAAACCCGGGGAGCTGTTTTTT,CASSWAGSKPGELFF
.,.,TRBV27,TRBJ2-6,TGTGCCAGCAGTCCCCACAGTAGCTCTGGGGCCAACGTCCTGACTTTC,CASSPHSSSGANVLTF
TRBD2,once,TRBV7-9,TRBJ2-7,TGTGCCAGCAGCCTATCGCGGGGGTACGTCTCCTACGAGCAGTACTTC,CASSLSRGYVSYEQYF
.,few,TRBV12-5,TRBJ2-3,TGTGCTAGTGGTTTGACAGGGCTATTTAGCACAGATACGCAGTATTTT,CASGLTGLFSTDTQYF
.,.,TRBV7-9,TRBJ2-7,TGTGCCAGCAGCTTAGTGCGCGAGCAGTACTTC,CASSLVREQYF
.,.,TRBV9,TRBJ1-4,TGTGCCAGCAGCGTAGACTCCACAACTAATGAAAAACTGTTTTTT,CASSVDSTTNEKLFF
TRBD1,few,TRBV11-2,TRBJ2-7,TGTGCCAGCAGCTTCCGGGACAGGTCCTACGAGCAGTACTTC,CASSFRDRSYEQYF
.,.,TRBV6-2/TRBV6-3,TRBJ2-2,TGTGCCAGCAGTTACTCGACACAGAGCTTAACCGGCGGTCCCACCGGGGAGCTGTTTTTT,CASSYSTQSLTGGPTGELFF
.,.,TRBV20-1,TRBJ1-1,TGCAGTGCTAATCCAGTTATGTCCACTGAAGCTTTCTTT,CSANPVMSTEAFF
.,many,TRBV5-1,TRBJ2-3,TGCGCCAGCAGCTTGGCCCCATCCCCAGATACGCAGTATTTT,CASSLAPSPDTQYF
.,many,TRBV7-9,TRBJ2-5,TGTGCCAGCAGCTTAAGCGGACAGCAGCCGTCGGAGACCCAGTACTTC,CASSLSGQQPSETQYF
TRBD1,few,TRBV4-1,TRBJ2-2,TGCGCCAGCAGCGCGAATCAGGGGGCCGGGGAGCTGTTTTTT,CASSANQGAGELFF
TRBD1,few,TRBV20-1,TRBJ1-1,TGCAGTGCTAGGACCGCCGGGACAGGGGGGGAAGCTTTCTTT,CSARTAGTGGEAFF
.,few,TRBV27,TRBJ2-5,TGTGCCAGCAGTCCGGATTCTTGGGTCCGGATCTACCAAGAGACCCAGTACTTC,CASSPDSWVRIYQETQYF
.,many,TRBV4-3,TRBJ2-1,TGCGCCAGCAGCCAAGAAGGGGGCAATGAGCAGTTCTTC,CASSQEGGNEQFF
TRBD1,.,TRBV7-2,TRBJ2-1,TGTGCCAGCAGCTTAGCGTCGAGGGGGCTGGGTGAGCAGTTCTTC,CASSLASRGLGEQFF
TRBD1,few,TRBV20-1,TRBJ1-5,TGCAGTGCGAGGACAGGGGGCGCGGGCAACAATCAGCCCCAGCATTTT,CSARTGGAGNNQPQHF
.,many,TRBV20-1,TRBJ1-2,TGCAGTGCTAGAGATCCAGGGTTCTCTGGCTACACCTTC,CSARDPGFSGYTF
.,many,TRBV15,TRBJ2-5,TGTGCCACCAGCAGAGGTGAGGGAGGAGAGACCCAGTACTTC,CATSRGEGGETQYF
TRBD2,few,TRBV4-2,TRBJ2-1,TGTGCCAGCAGCCCATTTAGGGAGGGACCAAGCTCCTACAATGAGCAGTTCTTC,CASSPFREGPSSYNEQFF
.,few,TRBV28,TRBJ1-6,TGTGCCAGCAGTCCATCGACAGGCCTGGGCTCCTATAATTCACCCCTCCACTTT,CASSPSTGLGSYNSPLHF
.,few,TRBV5-4,TRBJ2-1,TGTGCCAGCAGCCCGGGACGAAACAATGAGCAGTTCTTC,CASSPGRNNEQFF
TRBD1,many,TRBV2,TRBJ2-5,TGTGCCAGCAGTGGGGACAGGGGGCAAGAGACCCAGTACTTC,CASSGDRGQETQYF
TRBD2,few,TRBV5-1,TRBJ2-4,TGCGCCAGCAGCGCTAACGGCGGGAGCATTCAGTACTTC,CASSANGGSIQYF
TRBD1,.,TRBV24-1,TRBJ1-2,TGTGCCACCAGTCTCGGACAGGGAGATGGCTACACCTTC,CATSLGQGDGYTF
.,many,TRBV29-1,TRBJ2-7,TGCAGCGCCAGGGTGGGGCTAGGGACCGAGCAGTACTTC,CSARVGLGTEQYF
.,many,TRBV18,TRBJ1-1,TGTGCCAGCTCACCCTTCCAGGGGAACACTGAAGCTTTCTTT,CASSPFQGNTEAFF
.,few,TRBV13,TRBJ1-2,TGTGCCAGCAGCTTAGAATTGCTGGGAGGCTACACCTTC,CASSLELLGGYTF
.,many,TRBV6-5,TRBJ1-2,TGTGCCAGCAGTTACGACAGGACTTCTAACTATGGCTACACCTTC,CASSYDRTSNYGYTF
TRBD2,few,TRBV5-6,TRBJ2-3,TGTGCCAGCCTGCCGGGACTATCAACAGATACGCAGTATTTT,CASLPGLSTDTQYF
.,few,TRBV19,TRBJ2-3,TGTGCCAGTAGTATCCAGGCGATACTCACAGATACGCAGTATTTT,CASSIQAILTDTQYF
.,.,TRBV5-1,TRBJ2-6,TGCGCCAGCAGCTTGGATGGACTCTCTGGGGCCAACGTCCTGACTTTC,CASSLDGLSGANVLTF
TRBD1,few,TRBV11-3,TRBJ2-2,TGTGCCAGCAGCCTCTACAGGGGGCGCGGCACCGGGGAGCTGTTTTTT,CASSLYRGRGTGELFF
.,many,TRBV6-5,TRBJ1-5,TGTGCCAGCAGAACGCGGGAAAATCAGCCCCAGCATTTT,CASRTRENQPQHF
TRBD1,few,TRBV28,TRBJ2-7,TGTGCCAGCAGTCCGGGGACAGGGGTTGAGGAGCAGTACTTC,CASSPGTGVEEQYF
.,many,TRBV5-6,TRBJ2-3,TGTGCCAGCAGAGCGACAGATACGCAGTATTTT,CASRATDTQYF
TRBD1,many,TRBV10-3,TRBJ2-7,TGTGCCATCAGCGGACAGGGGGCGGGGGAGCAGTACTTC,CAISGQGAGEQYF
TRBD1,.,TRBV6-1,TRBJ1-6,TGTGCCAGCAGTGTCCAGGGGGCGGATAATTCACCCCTCCACTTT,CASSVQGADNSPLHF
.,.,TRBV7-9,TRBJ2-7,TGTGCCAGCAGCTTAGTAGGGGGGGAACAATTCTACGAGCAGTACTTC,CASSLVGGEQFYEQYF
TRBD2,few,TRBV11-3,TRBJ2-3,TGTGCCAGCAGTACCGGGACTAGCAGCACAGATACGCAGTATTTT,CASSTGTSSTDTQYF
.,many,TRBV12-3/TRBV12-4,TRBJ1-1,TGTGCCAGCAGTTCGTCCGGGACCCGGGAAACTGAAGCTTTCTTT,CASSSSGTRETEAFF
.,.,TRBV2,TRBJ2-5,TGTGCCAGCAGTGAATTGGGGCGTTCAAATAAAGAGACCCAGTACTTC,CASSELGRSNKETQYF
TRBD1,few,TRBV7-2,TRBJ1-6,TGTGCCAGCAGCAGCGGGACAGGGGGTCTCCTCCACTTT,CASSSGTGGLLHF
.,many,TRBV7-2,TRBJ2-4,TGTGCCAGCAGCACCCGAGACGGCGCCAAAAACATTCAGTACTTC,CASSTRDGAKNIQYF
.,few,TRBV5-1,TRBJ2-3,TGCGCCAGCAGCTTGGGAATCACAGATACGCAGTATTTT,CASSLGITDTQYF